A selection of T cell receptor beta chains follows, all from one sample in a study of Ad26.COV2.S vaccination and SARS-CoV-2 variants. The protocol was immunoSEQ multiplex PCR, while the TCRdb copy is restricted to in-frame clones and leaves out a portion. Here the sample spans roughly 510,000 clones, around 90% being singletons. The sample in question was peripheral blood, obtained in a trial of Ad26.COV2.S vaccine versus placebo. These receptor sequences come from a person between 18 and 65 years old who received the Ad26.COV2.S COVID-19 vaccine or a placebo. Both conserved end residues are part of each CDR3. Each record gives: clone size, V gene, J gene, CDR3 length, D gene, CDR3 protein, CDR3 DNA. A D gene is named only where the DNA matches it firmly. Only part of the rows carry a size: once, few, many, or a class if the clone is expanded.

>once|TRBV14|TRBJ2-1|14|.
CASSQVQNYNEQFF
TGTGCCAGCAGCCAGGTACAGAATTACAATGAGCAGTTCTTC
>.|TRBV28|TRBJ1-1|12|.
CASSLSGAEAFF
TGTGCCAGCAGTTTATCTGGGGCAGAAGCTTTCTTT
>.|TRBV9|TRBJ2-2|17|TRBD1
CASSLNRHRGWTGELFF
TGTGCCAGCAGCTTAAACCGACACAGGGGCTGGACCGGGGAGCTGTTTTTT
>.|TRBV7-8|TRBJ2-2|16|TRBD1
CASSLAPRGPTGELFF
TGTGCCAGCAGCTTAGCTCCCAGGGGGCCCACCGGGGAGCTGTTTTTT
>.|TRBV29-1|TRBJ2-7|14|.
CSVGYGRGSYEQYF
TGCAGCGTTGGATACGGAAGAGGGTCCTACGAGCAGTACTTC
>.|TRBV2|TRBJ1-4|13|.
CASSGDHNEKLFF
TGTGCCAGCAGCGGTGACCATAATGAAAAACTGTTTTTT
>.|TRBV30|TRBJ2-5|12|.
CAWKGRGETQYF
TGTGCCTGGAAGGGAAGGGGAGAGACCCAGTACTTC
>.|TRBV10-1|TRBJ1-1|14|.
CASSAGRANTEAFF
TGCGCCAGCAGTGCCGGACGGGCAAACACTGAAGCTTTCTTT
>.|TRBV7-7|TRBJ2-7|16|TRBD2
CASSPHPGLAGREQYF
TGTGCCAGCAGCCCCCACCCGGGACTAGCGGGACGCGAGCAGTACTTC
>.|TRBV5-1|TRBJ2-1|15|.
CASSLGDPSYNEQFF
TGCGCCAGCAGCTTGGGCGACCCCTCCTACAATGAGCAGTTCTTC
>.|TRBV6-2/TRBV6-3|TRBJ2-7|14|.
CASSPTGNPYEQYF
TGTGCCAGCAGTCCGACAGGCAACCCCTACGAGCAGTACTTC
>.|TRBV18|TRBJ1-1|14|.
CASSPELKNTEAFF
TGTGCCAGCTCACCAGAGCTGAAAAACACTGAAGCTTTCTTT
>.|TRBV9|TRBJ1-1|15|TRBD1
CASSGAGTGGVEAFF
TGTGCCAGCAGCGGAGCTGGGACAGGGGGAGTAGAAGCTTTCTTT
>.|TRBV28|TRBJ1-4|14|.
CASSLWSGGEKLFF
TGTGCCAGCAGTTTATGGTCCGGAGGGGAAAAACTGTTTTTT
>.|TRBV7-8|TRBJ1-2|14|.
CASSLRESLYGYTF
TGTGCCAGCAGCTTGAGGGAATCCCTCTATGGCTACACCTTC
>.|TRBV5-4|TRBJ2-3|16|TRBD2
CASSYTGLVLADTQYF
TGTGCCAGCAGCTATACAGGACTAGTCCTCGCAGATACGCAGTATTTT
>few|TRBV11-2|TRBJ2-7|14|TRBD2
CASSLLADSYEQYF
TGTGCCAGCAGCTTACTAGCGGATTCCTACGAGCAGTACTTC
>once|TRBV5-4|TRBJ2-5|15|TRBD2
CASSLPGGPEETQYF
TGTGCCAGCAGCTTGCCGGGAGGGCCTGAGGAGACCCAGTACTTC
>once|TRBV6-2/TRBV6-3|TRBJ1-5|13|.
CASSYSHGGPQHF
TGTGCCAGCAGTTACTCCCATGGGGGGCCCCAGCATTTT
>.|TRBV27|TRBJ2-7|17|.
CASRGPYGRGRGDEQYF
TGTGCCAGCAGGGGTCCCTACGGCCGCGGACGGGGAGACGAGCAGTACTTC
>once|TRBV19|TRBJ2-5|18|TRBD2
CASSIRGLADAIQETQYF
TGTGCCAGTAGTATCCGGGGACTAGCGGACGCAATCCAAGAGACCCAGTACTTC
>.|TRBV15|TRBJ1-1|14|.
CATSRGGRNTEAFF
TGTGCCACCAGCAGAGGGGGGAGGAACACTGAAGCTTTCTTT
>many|TRBV25-1|TRBJ2-1|13|.
CASSLRSYNEQFF
TGTGCCAGCAGCCTTCGCTCCTACAATGAGCAGTTCTTC
>.|TRBV2|TRBJ2-3|14|TRBD2
CASIERERADTQYF
TGTGCCAGCATCGAGCGGGAGAGGGCAGATACGCAGTATTTT
>.|TRBV12-3/TRBV12-4|TRBJ2-7|12|.
CASKLSLYEQYF
TGTGCCAGCAAACTATCTCTCTACGAGCAGTACTTC
>few|TRBV12-3/TRBV12-4|TRBJ2-7|13|.
CASSLGPGGEQYF
TGTGCCAGCAGTTTAGGGCCGGGCGGCGAGCAGTACTTC
>.|TRBV25-1|TRBJ2-2|12|.
CASREGTGELFF
TGTGCCAGCAGGGAGGGCACCGGGGAGCTGTTTTTT
>.|TRBV2|TRBJ2-3|14|.
CASREGQSTDTQYF
TGTGCCAGCAGGGAAGGACAGAGCACAGATACGCAGTATTTT
>.|TRBV19|TRBJ2-6|14|.
CASKSGSGANVLTF
TGTGCCAGTAAGTCGGGCTCTGGGGCCAACGTCCTGACTTTC
>.|TRBV28|TRBJ2-3|14|.
CASSLGHSTDTQYF
TGTGCCAGCAGTCTTGGACACAGCACAGATACGCAGTATTTT
>.|TRBV9|TRBJ1-1|15|.
CASSVTHTGNTEAFF
TGTGCCAGCAGCGTCACCCATACTGGAAACACTGAAGCTTTCTTT
>.|TRBV6-2/TRBV6-3|TRBJ2-2|14|.
CASSPGGATGELFF
TGTGCCAGCAGTCCCGGGGGCGCAACCGGGGAGCTGTTTTTT
>.|TRBV29-1|TRBJ2-5|13|TRBD2
CSVPRGGQETQYF
TGCAGCGTTCCTCGGGGGGGGCAGGAGACCCAGTACTTC
>.|TRBV7-3|TRBJ2-1|18|TRBD2
CASSPHRASGYPYNEQFF
TGTGCCAGCAGCCCACATCGGGCTAGCGGGTATCCCTACAATGAGCAGTTCTTC
>few|TRBV5-8|TRBJ2-6|15|.
CASSSGLSGANVLTF
TGTGCCAGCAGCTCTGGGCTCTCTGGGGCCAACGTCCTGACTTTC
>.|TRBV5-5|TRBJ1-1|14|.
CASSQQGWETEAFF
TGTGCCAGCAGCCAGCAGGGGTGGGAGACTGAAGCTTTCTTT
>.|TRBV18|TRBJ1-1|12|.
CASSPSGTEAFF
TGTGCCAGCTCACCGTCTGGGACTGAAGCTTTCTTT
>.|TRBV3-1/TRBV3-2|TRBJ2-1|15|TRBD2
CASRTAGSSYNEQFF
TGTGCCAGCAGAACAGCGGGAAGCTCCTACAATGAGCAGTTCTTC
>.|TRBV19|TRBJ1-5|15|.
CASSTGVGGNQPQHF
TGTGCCAGTAGTACAGGGGTAGGCGGCAATCAGCCCCAGCATTTT
>.|TRBV11-3|TRBJ2-2|16|.
CASSSTGTRNTGELFF
TGTGCCAGCAGCTCTACCGGGACCCGGAACACCGGGGAGCTGTTTTTT
>.|TRBV2|TRBJ1-2|12|.
CASSDQGRGYTF
TGTGCCAGCAGTGATCAGGGGCGCGGCTACACCTTC
>.|TRBV4-2|TRBJ1-5|16|.
CASSQDLRPSNQPQHF
TGTGCCAGCAGCCAAGATCTTCGACCGAGTAATCAGCCCCAGCATTTT
>once|TRBV27|TRBJ1-1|13|.
CASSSPGQLEAFF
TGTGCCAGCAGTTCCCCGGGACAACTTGAAGCTTTCTTT
>.|TRBV24-1|TRBJ2-7|15|.
CATSEGGASSYEQYF
TGTGCCACCAGTGAAGGAGGAGCTAGCTCCTACGAGCAGTACTTC
>.|TRBV30|TRBJ1-5|14|.
CAWSVGFGDQPQHF
TGTGCCTGGAGTGTTGGGTTCGGCGATCAGCCCCAGCATTTT
>.|TRBV29-1|TRBJ2-1|14|TRBD2
CSVERTSGKNEQFF
TGCAGCGTTGAAAGGACTAGCGGGAAGAATGAGCAGTTCTTC
>.|TRBV28|TRBJ2-5|16|TRBD2
CASSLLGTSTQETQYF
TGTGCCAGCAGTTTACTGGGGACTAGCACTCAAGAGACCCAGTACTTC
>few|TRBV3-1/TRBV3-2|TRBJ1-6|16|TRBD1
CASSRGTGGSISPLHF
TGTGCCAGCAGCCGAGGGACAGGAGGAAGTATTTCACCCCTCCACTTT
>.|TRBV5-1|TRBJ2-1|15|TRBD2
CASTTWTGGGNEQFF
TGCGCCAGCACCACCTGGACGGGAGGGGGCAATGAGCAGTTCTTC
>.|TRBV6-1|TRBJ2-1|14|TRBD2
CASSEAGRSNEQFF
TGTGCCAGCAGTGAAGCCGGGAGGAGTAATGAGCAGTTCTTC
>.|TRBV4-1|TRBJ2-5|15|TRBD2
CASSQTPWGGETQYF
TGCGCCAGCAGCCAAACCCCCTGGGGAGGGGAGACCCAGTACTTC
>once|TRBV28|TRBJ2-1|14|TRBD1
CASSSGQGKVSRFF
TGTGCCAGCAGTTCCGGACAGGGGAAAGTATCGCGGTTCTTC
>.|TRBV19|TRBJ2-3|13|.
CASSTDSTDTQYF
TGTGCCAGTAGTACGGACTCGACAGATACGCAGTATTTT
>.|TRBV4-1|TRBJ1-2|16|.
CASSQGWGRSNYGYTF
TGCGCCAGCAGCCAGGGTTGGGGGAGGTCTAACTATGGCTACACCTTC
>.|TRBV19|TRBJ1-1|13|.
CASSPGGYTEAFF
TGTGCCAGTAGTCCGGGGGGATACACTGAAGCTTTCTTT
>.|TRBV27|TRBJ1-6|17|TRBD1
CASSSPYRDRAYSPLHF
TGTGCCAGCAGTTCACCGTACCGGGACAGGGCGTATTCACCCCTCCACTTT
>.|TRBV5-1|TRBJ2-1|12|.
CASSQRDDEQFF
TGCGCCAGCAGCCAGAGGGATGATGAGCAGTTCTTC
>once|TRBV6-5|TRBJ2-7|13|.
CASRSSRDTEQYF
TGTGCCAGCAGATCTAGCCGGGACACCGAGCAGTACTTC
>.|TRBV28|TRBJ1-1|16|.
CASSLLFSGLTGGTFF
TGTGCCAGCAGTTTATTGTTCTCCGGCTTAACAGGAGGGACTTTCTTT
>.|TRBV25-1|TRBJ2-7|13|.
CASSVTGTYEQYF
TGTGCCAGCAGTGTGACCGGGACCTACGAGCAGTACTTC